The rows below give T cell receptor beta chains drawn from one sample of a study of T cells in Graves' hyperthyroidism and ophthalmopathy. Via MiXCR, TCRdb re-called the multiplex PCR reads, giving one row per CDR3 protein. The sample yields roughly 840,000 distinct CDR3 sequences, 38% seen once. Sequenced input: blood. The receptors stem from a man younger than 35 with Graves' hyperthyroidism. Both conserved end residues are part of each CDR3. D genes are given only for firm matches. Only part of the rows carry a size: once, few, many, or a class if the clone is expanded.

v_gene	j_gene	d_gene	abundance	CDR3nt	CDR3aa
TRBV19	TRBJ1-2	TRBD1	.	TGTGCCAGTAGTATAGGTGGGACAGGGACGTATGGCTACACCTTC	CASSIGGTGTYGYTF
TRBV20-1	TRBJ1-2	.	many	TGCAGTGCCGTGGACTTTTCGAGAGGCTATGGCTACACCTTC	CSAVDFSRGYGYTF
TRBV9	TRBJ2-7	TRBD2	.	TGCGCCAGCAGCATGACTAGCCCTCCCTACGGGCAGTACTTC	CASSMTSPPYGQYF
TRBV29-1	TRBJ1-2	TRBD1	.	TGCAGCACCAAGACAGGGTTCGGCTACACCTTC	CSTKTGFGYTF
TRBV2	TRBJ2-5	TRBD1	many	TGTGCCAGCAGCACCTCAGGGGGTGTGGGTGGAGAGACCCAGTACTTC	CASSTSGGVGGETQYF
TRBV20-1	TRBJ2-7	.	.	TGCAGTGCCCCCGGGACGTCGACCGGGGAGCAGTACTTC	CSAPGTSTGEQYF
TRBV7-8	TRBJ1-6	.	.	TGTGCCAGCAGCTTAGATTCCGGTAATTCACCCCTCCACTTT	CASSLDSGNSPLHF
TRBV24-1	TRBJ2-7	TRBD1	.	TGTGCCACCAGCGACCCGGGACAGACGATTCACTACGAGCAGTACTTC	CATSDPGQTIHYEQYF
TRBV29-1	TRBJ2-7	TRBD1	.	TGCAGCGTTGAAGCTGAACGGGACAGGGGCTACGAGCAGTACTTC	CSVEAERDRGYEQYF
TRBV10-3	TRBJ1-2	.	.	TGTGCCATCAGTGAAAGACAGCCTTCCCTTGGAAACACCTTC	CAISERQPSLGNTF
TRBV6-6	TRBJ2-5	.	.	TGTGCCAGCAGGCCCGAGGGGTGGGAGACCCAGTACTTC	CASRPEGWETQYF
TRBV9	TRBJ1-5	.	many	TGTGCCAGCAGCGAAGGTGGGCAGCCTTCTTCGCCCCAGCATTTT	CASSEGGQPSSPQHF
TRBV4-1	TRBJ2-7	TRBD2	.	TGCGCCAGCAGCCAAGATTGGGGACTAGCATACGAGCAGTACTTC	CASSQDWGLAYEQYF
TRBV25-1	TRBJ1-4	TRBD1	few	TGTGCCAGCAGTGAATCTCGGGACAGGGTTACTGAAAAACTGTTTTTT	CASSESRDRVTEKLFF
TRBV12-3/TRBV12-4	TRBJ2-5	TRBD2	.	TGTGCCAGCAGTCCCCGACTAGCCTCAGAGACCCAGTACTTC	CASSPRLASETQYF
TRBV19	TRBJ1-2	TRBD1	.	TGTGCCAGTAGTATAGCAGGGGGCTATGGCTACACCTTC	CASSIAGGYGYTF
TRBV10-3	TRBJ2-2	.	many	TGTGCCATCAGTGAGTCAAGGGGACGCGGCACCGGGGAGCTGTTTTTT	CAISESRGRGTGELFF
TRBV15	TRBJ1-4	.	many	TGTGCCACCAGCCGGGACATGGGGAGTGAAAAACTGTTTTTT	CATSRDMGSEKLFF
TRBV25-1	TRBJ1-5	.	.	TGTGCCAGCAGTGAAACAGGCGGGCTGCCCCAGCATTTT	CASSETGGLPQHF
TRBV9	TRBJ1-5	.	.	TGTGCCGGCAGCGTAGACGGGACTCAGCCCCAGCATTTT	CAGSVDGTQPQHF
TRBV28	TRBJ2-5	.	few	TGTGCCAGCAGTTTGGTGGACGGCATGGCTACCCAGTACTTC	CASSLVDGMATQYF
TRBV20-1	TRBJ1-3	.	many	TGCAGTGCTAGTGTTCAGGCTGGAAACACCATATATTTT	CSASVQAGNTIYF
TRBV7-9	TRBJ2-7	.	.	TGTGCCAGCAGCTCTCCAAAGTTTTCCTACGAGCAGTACTTC	CASSSPKFSYEQYF
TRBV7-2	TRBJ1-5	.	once	TGTGCCAGCAGCCTCTCAGCGCAGAGTAGCAATCAGCCCCAGCATTTT	CASSLSAQSSNQPQHF
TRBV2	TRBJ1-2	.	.	TGTGCCAGCAGTGAAAGACACTATGGCTACACCTTC	CASSERHYGYTF
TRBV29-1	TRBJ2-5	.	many	TGCAGCGTTGTTCTGGCCGGAATTAAAGAGACCCAGTACTTC	CSVVLAGIKETQYF
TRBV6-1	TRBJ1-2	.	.	TGTGCCAGCAGAACACAGGGTTTAAACTATGGCTACACCTTC	CASRTQGLNYGYTF
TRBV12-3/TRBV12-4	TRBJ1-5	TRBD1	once	TGTGCCAGCAGTTTACGGGACAGGGTTTTAAATAGCAATCAGCCCCAGCATTTT	CASSLRDRVLNSNQPQHF
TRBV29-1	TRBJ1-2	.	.	TGCAGCCAAGAATTGGGGACTGGCTACACCTTC	CSQELGTGYTF
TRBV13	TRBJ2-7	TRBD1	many	TGTGCCAGCAGCTCCGGGACAGGGGAATACGAGCAGTACTTC	CASSSGTGEYEQYF
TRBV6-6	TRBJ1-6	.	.	TGTGCCAGCACTGGGACACCCCAGGGCAATTCACCCCTCCACTTT	CASTGTPQGNSPLHF
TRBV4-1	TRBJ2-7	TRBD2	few	TGCGCCAGCAGCCCTACTAGCGCCTACGAGCAGTACTTC	CASSPTSAYEQYF
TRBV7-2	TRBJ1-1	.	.	TGTGCCAGCAGCCTCCACCCACTGCTTTACATGAACACTGAAGCTTTCTTT	CASSLHPLLYMNTEAFF
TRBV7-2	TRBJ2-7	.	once	TGTGCCAGCAGCTTAGGGGCGGTGGGCGTCTACGAGCAGTACTTC	CASSLGAVGVYEQYF
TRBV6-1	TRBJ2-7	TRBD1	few	TGTGCCAGCAGTTTGTACAGGGGGCTGGAGCAGTACTTC	CASSLYRGLEQYF
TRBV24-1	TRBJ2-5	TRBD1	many	TGTGCCACCAGTGGATCCGGGACAGGGGAAGAGACCCAGTACTTC	CATSGSGTGEETQYF
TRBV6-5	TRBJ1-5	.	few	TGTGCCAGCAGTCCGCTCCAAGGGATATTCAATCAGCCCCAGCATTTT	CASSPLQGIFNQPQHF
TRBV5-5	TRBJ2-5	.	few	TGTGCCAGCAGCTTGCACTTAAAGGAAGAGACCCAGTACTTC	CASSLHLKEETQYF
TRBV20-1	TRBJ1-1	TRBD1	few	TGCAGTGCTAGAGATAAGGACAGGGGGCCTCTGATGAACACTGAAGCTTTCTTT	CSARDKDRGPLMNTEAFF
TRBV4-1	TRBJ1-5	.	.	TGCGCCAGCAGCCTTAGGAACAGCCCCAATCAGCCCCAGCATTTT	CASSLRNSPNQPQHF
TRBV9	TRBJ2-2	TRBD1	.	TGTGCCAGCAGCGTAGCCCAGGGGGCTACCGGGGAGCTGTTTTTT	CASSVAQGATGELFF
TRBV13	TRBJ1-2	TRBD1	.	TGTGCCAGCAGCTATCCGGGACAGGGGGTTCGTGGCTACACCTTC	CASSYPGQGVRGYTF